A selection of T cell receptor beta chains follows, all from one sample in a study of T cells in Graves' hyperthyroidism and ophthalmopathy. MiXCR was run by TCRdb on the multiplex PCR reads, yielding one entry per CDR3 protein. The sample contains 250,000 to 400,000 distinct CDR3 sequences, 12% to 15% of which appear only once. Sequencing used blood. All receptors come from a middle-aged woman with Graves' ophthalmopathy. Each CDR3 is given with its conserved first and last residue. Each record gives: J gene, V gene, CDR3 protein.

>TRBJ1-6|TRBV6-9
CASSYKGPDSPLHF
>TRBJ2-7|TRBV20-1
CSARVPSGYEQYF
>TRBJ1-4|TRBV2
CASMLTRGEKLFF
>TRBJ1-6|TRBV6-5
CASSYSRVLNSPLHF
>TRBJ1-1|TRBV6-1
CASRMNTEAFF
>TRBJ2-5|TRBV29-1
CSASLGQETQYF
>TRBJ2-1|TRBV20-1
CSARGSRNEQFF
>TRBJ1-1|TRBV27
CASIGNTEAFF
>TRBJ1-5|TRBV20-1
CSVKAGSRGDQPQHF
>TRBJ2-1|TRBV12-3/TRBV12-4
CASSRRLADTYNEQFF
>TRBJ2-5|TRBV19
CAQQGAEETQYF
>TRBJ2-7|TRBV4-2
CASSPEQGWAYEQYF
>TRBJ2-3|TRBV29-1
CSVAGTSGSTTDTQYF
>TRBJ1-3|TRBV13
CASSARRGEAITIYF
>TRBJ1-1|TRBV2
CASAPNTEAFF
>TRBJ2-5|TRBV12-3/TRBV12-4
CASSSGQTYQETQYF
>TRBJ2-3|TRBV12-3/TRBV12-4
CASSLGTSTYTDTQYF
>TRBJ2-7|TRBV6-8
CASSLRTLVSYSYEQYF
>TRBJ1-5|TRBV20-1
CSATENQPQHF
>TRBJ1-2|TRBV15
CATSRDFSLGDSNYGYTF
>TRBJ2-5|TRBV6-6
CASSYEGWKTQYF
>TRBJ2-7|TRBV11-2
CASSLGRGVSYEQYF
>TRBJ2-2|TRBV20-1
CSARDGRMNTGELFF
>TRBJ2-1|TRBV12-3/TRBV12-4
CASRNQGYEQFF
>TRBJ2-5|TRBV18
CASSGTSGAQETQYF
>TRBJ1-1|TRBV2
CASNWGGGRLASNTEAFF
>TRBJ1-1|TRBV20-1
CSASLSQGATEAFF
>TRBJ2-5|TRBV3-1
CASSQETRQETQYF
>TRBJ2-5|TRBV19
CASSRAKETQYF
>TRBJ1-6|TRBV10-2
CASSLQPGSPLHF
>TRBJ1-1|TRBV6-1
CASSRPGDWTEAFF
>TRBJ2-5|TRBV20-1
CSASDRGSETQYF
>TRBJ2-2|TRBV19
CASITSAGLLTGELFF
>TRBJ2-5|TRBV2
CASSWAPRGGQETQYF
>TRBJ2-1|TRBV29-1
CSVANYNEQFF
>TRBJ1-1|TRBV3-1
CASSQQGFTEAFF
>TRBJ1-5|TRBV19
CASSINLSNQPQHF
>TRBJ1-1|TRBV15
CATSPRRLVEAFF
>TRBJ1-5|TRBV12-3/TRBV12-4
CASSLASGAGNQPQHF
>TRBJ2-4|TRBV20-1
CSAGQTGRTSGSLNIQYF
>TRBJ2-7|TRBV28
CASSSGRAGEQYF
>TRBJ1-1|TRBV12-3/TRBV12-4
CASSLPGRVSEAFF